These 9 T cell receptor beta chains share one sample of origin, sequenced in a study of post-analysis software for immune sequencing data. Study-wide results and limits: Relative to controls, patients had 5 or 6 TRBV segments at higher frequency, with TRBV5-6, TRBV5-1 and TRBV20-1 among these.

Their cognate antigens are unknown. The library was made from cDNA and included unique molecular identifiers. Each CDR3 protein gets one entry after TCRdb re-called the PCR reads with MiXCR. Here the sample spans 750,000 to 950,000 distinct CDR3 sequences, approximately 57% being singletons. The specimen was blood. The source of these receptors is a girl aged 10-17 years with multiple sclerosis.

The chain recombines TRBV7-9 with TRBJ1-4, with D perhaps matching TRBD1 (6 bases). Deletions cut 5 bases from V and 0 bases from J, with 13 bases between. The germline V gene encodes CDR1 SEHNR and CDR2 FQNEAQ (reference sequence). This CDR3 region has 16 residues. Here the CDR3 reads CASSARTDATNEKLFF. The CDR3 bases are TGTGCCAGCAGCGCTCGGACAGACGCAACTAATGAAAAACTGTTTTTT.

This clonotype was recorded a few times. The chain carries TRBV9 and TRBJ2-7; tentatively, D is TRBD2 (5 bases). V lost 3 bases and J 6 bases, leaving 19 bases between the germline ends. This CDR3 is 15 amino acids long. The germline gives CDR1 SGDLS, CDR2 YYNGEE. Here the CDR3 reads CASSAREWASVEQYF. As DNA, the CDR3 is TGTGCCAGCAGCGCTAGGGAGTGGGCCTCCGTCGAGCAGTACTTC.

The gene calls are TRBV12-5 and TRBJ2-1; weak D call: TRBD1 (5 bases). Per germline, CDR1 LGHNT and CDR2 FRNRAP. The CDR3 has 14 amino acids. Trimming took off 7 bases at V and 7 bases at J, with 17 bases between the two ends. CDR3 DNA: TGTGCTAGTGCCCCTCCTCAGGGATGGAATGAGCAGTTCTTC. Translated: CASAPPQGWNEQFF.

V is TRBV29-1 and J is TRBJ2-1; the D call may be TRBD1 or TRBD2 (6 bases each). The CDR3 has 13 amino acids. Germline V gene sequence: CDR1 SQVTM, CDR2 ANQGSEA. V was shortened by 4 bases and J by 8 bases, with 15 bases between the two germline ends. In DNA, the CDR3 is TGCAGCGTTGGACTCCTGAGGGGGGATGAGCAGTTCTTC. It translates to CSVGLLRGDEQFF.

This clonotype occurred a few times. The rearrangement joins TRBV5-1 to TRBJ2-1, with 7 bases matching TRBD1. Germline V CDR1 and CDR2: SGHRS, YFSETQ. The CDR3 has 16 amino acids. Unmatched junction bases numbered 11, after V lost 4 bases and J lost 4 bases. The CDR3 DNA reads as TGCGCCAGCAGCCCACTCCCGGAACAGGGGTACAATGAGCAGTTCTTC. Residues: CASSPLPEQGYNEQFF. Drawing the rest from reference TRBV5-1 and TRBJ2-1, the complete variable domain is KAGVTQTPRYLIKTRGQQVTLSCSPISGHRSVSWYQQTPGQGLQFLFEYFSETQRNKGNFPGRFSGRQFSNSRSEMNVSTLELGDSALYLCASSPLPEQGYNEQFFGPGTRLTVL.

The genes are TRBV9 and TRBJ2-3; maybe TRBD1 (5 bases). There are 15 residues in the CDR3. Between the trimmed V and J ends, which lost 0 bases and 5 bases, there was a span of 13 bases. Germline CDR1 reads SGDLS; CDR2 reads YYNGEE. CDR3 in DNA: TGTGCCAGCAGCGTAGCGAGCAGGGTTGGAGATACGCAGTATTTT. It is translated as CASSVASRVGDTQYF.

The chain couples TRBV6-5 to TRBJ1-3, with unresolved D. Trimming shortened V by 6 bases and J by 0 bases, and 9 bases separated the two germline ends. The CDR3 is 14 amino acids. Germline values: CDR1 MNHEY, CDR2 SVGAGI. CDR3 in amino acids: CASSPISSGNTIYF. CDR3 coding DNA: TGTGCCAGCAGCCCCATAAGCTCTGGAAACACCATATATTTT.

This clonotype came up a few times. J is TRBJ2-3 and V is TRBV6-2 or TRBV6-3, with 9 bases fitting TRBD2. There are 15 residues in the CDR3. Looked up from germline, CDR1 is MNHEY and CDR2 is SVGEGT. With 6 bases clipped from V and 2 bases from J, the junction kept 6 bases outside the gene matches. The CDR3 protein is CASRRLAANTDTQYF. CDR3 nucleotides: TGTGCCAGCAGGAGACTAGCGGCTAACACAGATACGCAGTATTTT.

The chain joins TRBV24-1 to TRBJ2-1; D is unclear. Germline V gene lookup returns CDR1 KGHDR and CDR2 SFDVKD. The CDR3 is made up of 13 amino acids. The ends were cut back, 1 base at V and 7 bases at J, with 7 bases in the middle. The CDR3 DNA reads as TGTGCCACCAGTGATTTTGGCCGAAATGAGCAGTTCTTC. Protein sequence: CATSDFGRNEQFF.